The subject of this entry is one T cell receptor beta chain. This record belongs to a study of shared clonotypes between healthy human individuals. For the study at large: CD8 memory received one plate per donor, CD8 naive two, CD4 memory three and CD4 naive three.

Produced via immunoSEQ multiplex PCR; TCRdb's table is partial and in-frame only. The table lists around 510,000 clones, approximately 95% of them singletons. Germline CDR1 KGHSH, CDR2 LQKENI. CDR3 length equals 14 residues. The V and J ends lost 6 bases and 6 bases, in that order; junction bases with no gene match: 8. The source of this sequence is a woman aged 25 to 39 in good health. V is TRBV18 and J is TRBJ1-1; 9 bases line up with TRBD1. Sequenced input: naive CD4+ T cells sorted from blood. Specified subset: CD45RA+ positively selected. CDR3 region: CASSPGTGRAEAFF. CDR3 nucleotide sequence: TGTGCCAGCTCTCCCGGGACAGGGCGGGCTGAAGCTTTCTTT. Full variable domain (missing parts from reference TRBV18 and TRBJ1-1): NAGVMQNPRHLVRRRGQEARLRCSPMKGHSHVYWYRQLPEEGLKFMVYLQKENIIDESGMPKERFSAEFPKEGPSILRIQQVVRGDSAAYFCASSPGTGRAEAFFGQGTRLTVV.